These 9 T cell receptor beta chains were all obtained from the same sample, sequenced in a study of response to subunit inactivated influenza vaccine (dated 2018 in TCRdb). Library preparation employed RT-PCR. Instrument used: Illumina HiSeq 2500. TCRdb passed the public sequencing reads through fastp at Q25 and MiXCR, retaining productive beta sequences. Entries that share a CDR3 protein sequence are merged under the most common genes and DNA. In all, the sample holds about 540,000 distinct CDR3 sequences, and under 30% of those were seen once. Under 3.5% of the sample rests with the top ten. In addition, the sample was reused for a study of T cells expressing NK-cell markers. As the second paper documents: The TCR beta cDNA libraries were made using 5'RACE template switching, a step that added both a universal primer site and unique molecular identifiers.

Material: CD4+ T cells sorted from PBMCs, obtained about 12 days after vaccination. Source of these receptors: a man aged 50 to 59 who received an inactivated influenza vaccine. Donor details come from another sample of the same person, matched by shared clones.

This clonotype was seen a handful of times. J is TRBJ2-2 and V is TRBV4-1; D is undetermined. The CDR3 is made up of 17 amino acids. The germline CDR1 and CDR2 sequences are MGHRA and YSYEKL. The ends were cut back, 0 bases at V and 0 bases at J, with 11 bases in the middle. The CDR3 spells CASSQEIPLTNTGELFF. Written as DNA, the CDR3 is TGCGCCAGCAGCCAAGAAATCCCACTGACGAACACCGGGGAGCTGTTTTTT.

V and J are TRBV7-2 and TRBJ2-7; 8 positions agree with TRBD2. The germline gives CDR1 SGHTA, CDR2 FQGNSA. The V gene end was trimmed by 5 bases and the J gene end by 7 bases; junction bases not matched to a gene: 16. The CDR3 has 16 amino acids. CDR3 sequence (DNA): TGTGCCAGCAGCCTCCCTTTCGGTGCGGGAGGCCCTGAGCAGTACTTC. Residues: CASSLPFGAGGPEQYF.

The J gene is TRBJ2-7, the V gene TRBV7-9, with D tentatively TRBD2 (6 bases). Germline assignment: CDR1 SEHNR and CDR2 FQNEAQ (reference sequence). Trimming left V 5 bases short and J 6 bases short, with 17 bases between. The CDR3 is 14 amino acids. The CDR3, as DNA: TGTGCCAGCAGCCCCAAACCGGGACTCTCCGAGCAGTACTTC. Translating it yields CASSPKPGLSEQYF.

The rearrangement links TRBV2 to TRBJ2-2, with D possibly TRBD1 on 6 matching bases. V lost 7 bases to trimming and J lost 6 bases, with 9 bases between them. The CDR3 contains 12 residues. Germline CDR1 is SNHLY and CDR2 is FYNNEI. The CDR3 DNA sequence: TGTGCCAGCAACAGGGAGCCCGGGGAGCTGTTTTTT. Its protein product is CASNREPGELFF.

This clonotype was seen only a few times. The rearrangement joins TRBV29-1 to TRBJ2-7; D not resolved. V was cut by 4 bases and J by 3 bases, with 10 bases left in between. CDR1 and CDR2 from the germline V gene are SQVTM and ANQGSEA. This CDR3 has 12 amino acids. The CDR3 is CSVGVDFYEQYF. For the CDR3, the DNA is TGCAGCGTTGGGGTAGACTTCTACGAGCAGTACTTC.

V and J are TRBV2 and TRBJ2-5, with 8 nucleotides matching TRBD2. With 4 bases clipped from V and 7 bases from J, the junction kept 5 bases outside the gene matches. CDR3 length equals 13 residues. Germline lookup yields CDR1 SNHLY and CDR2 FYNNEI. The chain's CDR3 is CASSGGRGGTQYF. In nucleotides, the CDR3 is TGTGCCAGCAGTGGTGGTCGGGGGGGGACCCAGTACTTC.

The chain uses TRBV20-1 and TRBJ1-2; D might be TRBD1 (5 bases). CDR3 length equals 13 residues. Per the germline V gene, CDR1 is DFQATT and CDR2 is SNEGSKA (reference sequence). Between the trimmed V and J ends, which lost 2 bases and 6 bases, there was a span of 13 bases. The CDR3 here is CSARQMGTDGYTF. The CDR3, as DNA: TGCAGTGCTAGACAGATGGGGACGGATGGCTACACCTTC.

The table lists this clonotype with a few counts. The rearrangement uses TRBV28 and TRBJ2-5; 7 bases are a match to TRBD1. Germline CDR1 is MDHEN and CDR2 is SYDVKM. This CDR3 has 12 amino acids. V shed 6 bases, J shed 4 bases, and the junction held 2 bases outside the gene matches. The CDR3 region is CASRRGPETQYF. In DNA form, the CDR3 reads TGTGCCAGCAGGAGGGGGCCAGAGACCCAGTACTTC.

This clonotype was seen more than once but under ten times. The chain uses TRBV6-5 and TRBJ1-6; 10 bases fit TRBD1. CDR1 is MNHEY and CDR2 is SVGAGI in the germline V gene. The length of the CDR3 is 13 residues. J gave up 9 bases and V 4 bases, and 0 bases lay outside the gene matches. The CDR3 sequence is CASSWDRGSPLHF. CDR3 DNA sequence: TGTGCCAGCAGTTGGGACAGGGGTTCACCCCTCCACTTT.